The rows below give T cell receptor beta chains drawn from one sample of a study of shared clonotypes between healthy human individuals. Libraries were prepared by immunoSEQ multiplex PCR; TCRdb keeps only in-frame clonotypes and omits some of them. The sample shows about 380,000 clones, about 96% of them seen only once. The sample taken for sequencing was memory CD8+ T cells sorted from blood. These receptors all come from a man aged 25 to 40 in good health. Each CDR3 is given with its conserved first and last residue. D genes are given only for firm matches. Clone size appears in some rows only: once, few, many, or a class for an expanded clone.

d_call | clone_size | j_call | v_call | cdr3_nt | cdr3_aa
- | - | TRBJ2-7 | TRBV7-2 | TGTGCCAGCAGCTTAGGGAGGGGCTACGAGCAGTACTTC | CASSLGRGYEQYF
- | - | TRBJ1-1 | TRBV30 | TGTGCCTGGACGAGACAGGCCAACACTGAAGCTTTCTTT | CAWTRQANTEAFF
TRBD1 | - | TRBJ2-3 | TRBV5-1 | TGCGCCAGCAACAGGGGAGAAACCACAGATACGCAGTATTTT | CASNRGETTDTQYF
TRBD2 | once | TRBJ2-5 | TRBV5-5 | TGTGCCAGCAGCTTGGGCCCTTATCTAGCGGGCCGGCCGGCGACCCAGTACTTC | CASSLGPYLAGRPATQYF
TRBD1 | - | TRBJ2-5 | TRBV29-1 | TGCAGCTTGACCACAGGGGGCCTGGAGACCCAGTACTTC | CSLTTGGLETQYF
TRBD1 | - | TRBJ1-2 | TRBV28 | TGTGCCAGCACCTCCAACCCACAGGGGGCGTATGGCTACACCTTC | CASTSNPQGAYGYTF
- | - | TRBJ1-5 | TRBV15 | TGTGCCACCAGCAGCGACAGGCCTTATAGCAATCAGCCCCAGCATTTT | CATSSDRPYSNQPQHF
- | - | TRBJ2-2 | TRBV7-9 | TGTGCCAGCGCAGGGGCCGCGAACACCGGGGAGCTGTTTTTT | CASAGAANTGELFF
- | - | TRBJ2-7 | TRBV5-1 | TGCGCCAGCAGCTTGGGGATCGGAGCAGGGACCTACGAGCAGTACTTC | CASSLGIGAGTYEQYF
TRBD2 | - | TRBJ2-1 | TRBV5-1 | TGCGCCAGCACGGACAGGGTAGGGACTAGCGGAGGAAGATCCTACAATGAGCAGTTCTTC | CASTDRVGTSGGRSYNEQFF
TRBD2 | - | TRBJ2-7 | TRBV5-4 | TGTGCCAGCAGCACCTTAGCGGGAGGGACCTACGAGCAGTACTTC | CASSTLAGGTYEQYF
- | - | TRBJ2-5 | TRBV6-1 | TGTGCCAGCAGTGAAGCGCAGTTGGGTACAGAGACCCAGTACTTC | CASSEAQLGTETQYF
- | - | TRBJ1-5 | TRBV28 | TGTGCCAGCACTCCATGGGACCTCGGACAGCCCCAGCATTTT | CASTPWDLGQPQHF
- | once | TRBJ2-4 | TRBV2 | TGTGCCAGCAGTGGGGGTCGAAGTCGTACCGGAGGCAAAAACATTCAGTACTTC | CASSGGRSRTGGKNIQYF
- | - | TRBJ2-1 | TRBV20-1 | TGCAGTGCTAGACGAGGCGAGCAGTTCTTC | CSARRGEQFF
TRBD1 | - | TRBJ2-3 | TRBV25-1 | TGTGCCAGCAGTGAGCCAACAGGGGCAGATACGCAGTATTTT | CASSEPTGADTQYF
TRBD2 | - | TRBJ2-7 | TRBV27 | TGTGCCAGCAGTCTGACTAGCGGGAGGGACGAGCAGTACTTC | CASSLTSGRDEQYF
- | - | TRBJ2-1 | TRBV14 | TGTGCCAGCAGCCAATATCGCTTGGATGAGCAGTTCTTC | CASSQYRLDEQFF
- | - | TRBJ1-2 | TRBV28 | TGTGCCAGCAGTACTAACTATGGCTACACCTTC | CASSTNYGYTF
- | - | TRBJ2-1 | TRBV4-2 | TGTGCCAGCAGCCAAGTAGTGAGTGAGCAGTTCTTC | CASSQVVSEQFF
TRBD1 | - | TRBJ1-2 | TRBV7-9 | TGTGCCAGCAGCTTAGCTTCTGGACAGGGGAGCTATGGCTACACCTTC | CASSLASGQGSYGYTF
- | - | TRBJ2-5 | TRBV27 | TGTGCCAGCAGTTTGGGAGCGGACGACCAAGAGACCCAGTACTTC | CASSLGADDQETQYF
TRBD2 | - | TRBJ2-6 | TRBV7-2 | TGTGCCAGCAGCTACGCGGGAGGGCTCTCTGGGGCCAACGTCCTGACTTTC | CASSYAGGLSGANVLTF
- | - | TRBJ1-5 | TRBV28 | TGTGCCAGCAGTTTTCGTGGGACTGGGGGTCAGCCCCAGCATTTT | CASSFRGTGGQPQHF
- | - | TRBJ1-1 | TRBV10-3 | TGTGCCATCAGTGAGTATGAGAACACTGAAGCTTTCTTT | CAISEYENTEAFF
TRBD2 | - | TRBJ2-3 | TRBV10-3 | TGTGCCATCGGGACTAGCGGGTTGGGCACAGATACGCAGTATTTT | CAIGTSGLGTDTQYF
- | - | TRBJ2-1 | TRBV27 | TGTGCCAGCAGTTTGTTACTAGCAGGGTACAATGAGCAGTTCTTC | CASSLLLAGYNEQFF
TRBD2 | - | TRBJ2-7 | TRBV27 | TGTGCCAGCAGTTTAGGCGGGAGCTCCTACGAGCAGTACTTC | CASSLGGSSYEQYF
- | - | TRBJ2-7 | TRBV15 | TGTGCCACCAGCAGCGGGACCGTAAGCTCCTACGAGCAGTACTTC | CATSSGTVSSYEQYF
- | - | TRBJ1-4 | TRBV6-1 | TGTGCCAGCAGTGAAGCTGGAGGGAATGAAAAACTGTTTTTT | CASSEAGGNEKLFF
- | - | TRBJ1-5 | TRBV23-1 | TGCGCCAGCAGTCAATCCTTTAAGGGACCCGGAAATCAGCCCCAGCATTTT | CASSQSFKGPGNQPQHF
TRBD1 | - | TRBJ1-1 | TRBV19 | TGTGCCAGTAGTCAGGGGGTAAACACTGAAGCTTTCTTT | CASSQGVNTEAFF
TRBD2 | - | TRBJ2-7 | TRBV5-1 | TGCGCCAGCATGAGGGCTAGCGGGAATTACGAGCAGTACTTC | CASMRASGNYEQYF
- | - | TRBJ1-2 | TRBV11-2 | TGTGCCAGCAGCATGGGGGACTATGGCTACACCTTC | CASSMGDYGYTF
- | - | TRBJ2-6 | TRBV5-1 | TGCGCCAGCAGCTTGGCTCTTGCTGGGGCCAACGTCCTGACTTTC | CASSLALAGANVLTF
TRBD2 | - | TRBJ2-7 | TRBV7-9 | TGTGCCAGCAGCTTTATCAGCGGGAGAAGGGCGGACGAGCAGTACTTC | CASSFISGRRADEQYF